The rows below give T cell receptor beta chains drawn from one sample of a study of OX40 agonist ivuxolimab in advanced cancers. Measured with immunoSEQ multiplex PCR; TCRdb has only the in-frame clones, and not every one. The repertoire has roughly 93,000 clones, 92% of them found once; the top ten carry roughly 0.53%. The sequencing used CD4+ or CD8+ T cells sorted from blood, collected in a trial of the OX40 agonist ivuxolimab. These receptors all stem from an adult with an advanced solid tumor such as melanoma, head and neck, liver or kidney cancer. Each CDR3 is given with its conserved first and last residue. D genes are given only for firm matches. Size values are once, few and many counts, or a class for expanded clones, and some rows have none.

v_gene	abundance	j_gene	d_gene	CDR3aa	CDR3nt
TRBV30	-	TRBJ2-1	-	CAWSAPVEQFF	TGTGCCTGGAGTGCCCCGGTTGAGCAGTTCTTC
TRBV6-1	-	TRBJ1-2	TRBD1	CASSGVQGAQGYTF	TGTGCCAGCAGTGGGGTACAGGGGGCCCAGGGCTACACCTTC
TRBV4-2	-	TRBJ2-1	-	CASSQDLRWSSYNEQFF	TGTGCCAGCAGCCAAGATCTCCGGTGGAGCTCCTACAATGAGCAGTTCTTC
TRBV6-5	once	TRBJ1-2	TRBD1	CASSSPRTGEDGYTF	TGTGCCAGCAGCTCCCCCAGGACAGGGGAGGATGGCTACACCTTC
TRBV9	-	TRBJ1-2	-	CASSVGFRTNGYTF	TGTGCCAGCAGCGTAGGCTTCCGGACGAATGGCTACACCTTC
TRBV29-1	-	TRBJ2-7	TRBD2	CSAATSGGSYEQYF	TGCAGCGCCGCGACTAGCGGGGGGTCCTACGAGCAGTACTTC
TRBV5-4	-	TRBJ2-1	TRBD1	CASSRPPTGAYNEQFF	TGTGCCAGCAGCCGCCCTCCGACAGGGGCCTACAATGAGCAGTTCTTC
TRBV4-1	-	TRBJ2-7	TRBD1	CASSQDENRGTYEQYF	TGCGCCAGCAGCCAAGATGAAAACAGGGGGACCTACGAGCAGTACTTC
TRBV2	few	TRBJ2-7	-	CASSNEDNGAGQYF	TGTGCCAGCAGTAACGAGGACAACGGAGCCGGGCAGTACTTC
TRBV18	once	TRBJ2-3	TRBD1	CASSPPGTGGSLDTQYF	TGTGCCAGCTCACCACCTGGGACAGGGGGCTCCTTGGATACGCAGTATTTT
TRBV7-2	few	TRBJ1-1	-	CASSLAPLNTEAFF	TGTGCCAGCAGCTTAGCGCCCCTGAACACTGAAGCTTTCTTT
TRBV6-5	-	TRBJ2-6	-	CASSPLGSGANVLTF	TGTGCCAGCAGCCCCTTAGGCTCTGGGGCCAACGTCCTGACTTTC
TRBV5-1	-	TRBJ2-3	-	CASSLAVPGVDTQYF	TGCGCCAGCAGCTTAGCGGTCCCTGGGGTAGATACGCAGTATTTT
TRBV5-1	-	TRBJ1-2	-	CASSLTAVNYGYTF	TGCGCCAGCAGCTTGACGGCGGTTAACTATGGCTACACCTTC
TRBV18	-	TRBJ1-1	-	CASSSSTGIGTEAFF	TGTGCCAGCTCATCTTCCACAGGGATCGGGACTGAAGCTTTCTTT
TRBV4-1	-	TRBJ1-6	TRBD1	CASSQEGTGVNSPLHF	TGCGCCAGCAGCCAAGAAGGGACAGGGGTGAATTCACCCCTCCACTTT
TRBV14	-	TRBJ1-6	-	CASSQEARGSPLHF	TGTGCCAGCAGCCAAGAGGCCAGGGGTTCACCCCTCCACTTT
TRBV9	-	TRBJ2-7	TRBD2	CASSSGLVSYEQYF	TGTGCCAGCAGCTCGGGACTAGTGTCCTACGAGCAGTACTTC
TRBV6-6	-	TRBJ2-7	-	CASRGGSYEQYF	TGTGCCAGCAGAGGCGGATCCTACGAGCAGTACTTC
TRBV7-2	once	TRBJ2-5	-	CASSFSFGRGGETQYF	TGTGCCAGCAGCTTCTCGTTTGGCAGGGGTGGAGAGACCCAGTACTTC
TRBV2	-	TRBJ2-2	TRBD2	CASTGLAVNTGELFF	TGTGCCAGCACAGGACTAGCGGTCAACACCGGGGAGCTGTTTTTT
TRBV30	-	TRBJ1-6	-	CAWSVPREGSPLHF	TGTGCCTGGAGTGTCCCCAGGGAAGGCTCACCCCTCCACTTT
TRBV7-9	-	TRBJ2-2	-	CASSLARDGWGGELFF	TGTGCCAGCAGCTTAGCCCGGGACGGTTGGGGCGGGGAGCTGTTTTTT
TRBV18	-	TRBJ1-1	-	CASSRNRVYTEAFF	TGTGCCAGCTCACGAAACAGGGTTTATACTGAAGCTTTCTTT
TRBV6-6	-	TRBJ2-7	-	CASRETRLRGEQYF	TGTGCCAGCAGAGAGACTAGACTTAGGGGCGAGCAGTACTTC
TRBV6-5	-	TRBJ2-1	TRBD2	CASSNSGTLGNEQFF	TGTGCCAGCAGCAATAGCGGGACCCTGGGGAATGAGCAGTTCTTC